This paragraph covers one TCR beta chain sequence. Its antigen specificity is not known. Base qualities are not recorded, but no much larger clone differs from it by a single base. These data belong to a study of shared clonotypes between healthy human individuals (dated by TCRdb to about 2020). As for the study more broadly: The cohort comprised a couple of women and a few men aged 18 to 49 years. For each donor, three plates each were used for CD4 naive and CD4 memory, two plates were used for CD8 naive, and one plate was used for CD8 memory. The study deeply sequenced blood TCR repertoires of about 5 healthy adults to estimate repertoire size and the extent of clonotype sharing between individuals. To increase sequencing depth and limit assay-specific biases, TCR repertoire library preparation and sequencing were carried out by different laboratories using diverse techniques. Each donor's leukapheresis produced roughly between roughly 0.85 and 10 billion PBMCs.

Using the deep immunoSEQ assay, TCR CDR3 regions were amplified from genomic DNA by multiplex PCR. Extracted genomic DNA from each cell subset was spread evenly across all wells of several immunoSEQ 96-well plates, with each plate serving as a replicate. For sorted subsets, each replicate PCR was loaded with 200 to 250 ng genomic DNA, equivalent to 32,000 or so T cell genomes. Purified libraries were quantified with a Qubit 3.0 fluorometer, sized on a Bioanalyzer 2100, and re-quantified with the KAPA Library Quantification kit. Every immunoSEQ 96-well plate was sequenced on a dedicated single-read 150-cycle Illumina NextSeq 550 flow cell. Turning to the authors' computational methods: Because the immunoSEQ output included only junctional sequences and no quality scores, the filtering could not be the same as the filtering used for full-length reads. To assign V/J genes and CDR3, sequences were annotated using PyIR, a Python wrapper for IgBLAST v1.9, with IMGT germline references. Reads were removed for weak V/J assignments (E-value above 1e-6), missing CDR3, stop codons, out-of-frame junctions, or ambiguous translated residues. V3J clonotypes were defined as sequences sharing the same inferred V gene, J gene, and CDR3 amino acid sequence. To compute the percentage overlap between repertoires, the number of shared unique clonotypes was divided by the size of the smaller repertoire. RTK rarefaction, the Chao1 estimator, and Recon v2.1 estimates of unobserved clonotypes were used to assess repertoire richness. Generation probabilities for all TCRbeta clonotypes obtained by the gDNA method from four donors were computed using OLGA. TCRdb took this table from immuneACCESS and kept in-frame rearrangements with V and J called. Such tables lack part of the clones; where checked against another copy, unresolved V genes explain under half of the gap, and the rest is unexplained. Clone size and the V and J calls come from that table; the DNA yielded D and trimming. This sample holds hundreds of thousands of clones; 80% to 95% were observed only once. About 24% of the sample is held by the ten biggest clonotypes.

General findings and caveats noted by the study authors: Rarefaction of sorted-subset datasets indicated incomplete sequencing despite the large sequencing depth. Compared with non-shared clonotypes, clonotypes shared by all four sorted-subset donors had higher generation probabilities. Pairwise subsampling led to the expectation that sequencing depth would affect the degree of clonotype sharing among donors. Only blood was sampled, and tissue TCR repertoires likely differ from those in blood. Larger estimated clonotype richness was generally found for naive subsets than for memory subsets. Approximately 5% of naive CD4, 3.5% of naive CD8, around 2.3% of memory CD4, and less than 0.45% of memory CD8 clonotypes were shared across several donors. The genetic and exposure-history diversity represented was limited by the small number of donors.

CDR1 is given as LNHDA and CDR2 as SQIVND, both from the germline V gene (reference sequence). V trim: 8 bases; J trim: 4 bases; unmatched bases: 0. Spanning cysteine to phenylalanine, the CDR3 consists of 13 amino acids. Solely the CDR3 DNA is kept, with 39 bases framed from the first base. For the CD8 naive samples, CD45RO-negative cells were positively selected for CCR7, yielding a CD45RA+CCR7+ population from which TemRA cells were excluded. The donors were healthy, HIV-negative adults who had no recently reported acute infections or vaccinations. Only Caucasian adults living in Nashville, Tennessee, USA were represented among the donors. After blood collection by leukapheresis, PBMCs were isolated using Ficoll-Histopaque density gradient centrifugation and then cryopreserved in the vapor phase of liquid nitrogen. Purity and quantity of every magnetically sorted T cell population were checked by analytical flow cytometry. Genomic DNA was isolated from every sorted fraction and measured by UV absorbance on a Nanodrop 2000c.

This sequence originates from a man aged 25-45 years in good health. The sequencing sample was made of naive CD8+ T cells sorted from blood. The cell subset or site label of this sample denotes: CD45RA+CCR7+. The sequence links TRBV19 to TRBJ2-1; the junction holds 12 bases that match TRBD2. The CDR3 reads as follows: CASGLAGYNEQFF. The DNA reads TGTGCCAGTGGACTAGCGGGGTACAATGAGCAGTTCTTC.